A single sample is the source of the 27 T cell receptor beta chains below, sequenced in a study of blood T cells in healthy people across ages. The second PCR ran roughly 7 to 11 cycles with a sample-barcoded 5' primer and J-beta primers. In TCRdb, the 5' RACE reads were re-called with MiXCR into one record per CDR3 protein. The data hold 650,000 to 800,000 distinct CDR3 sequences, with roughly half observed a single time. The sequenced sample consisted of blood. These receptors all come from a woman aged 80 or over in good health.

This chain uses TRBV7-2 with TRBJ2-4; no definite D call. The DNA end is a closer match to TRBJ2-7, so the J assignment may be wrong. CDR1 SGHTA and CDR2 FQGNSA come from the germline V gene. The CDR3 totals 12 residues. The CDR3 sequence is CASSPLNYEQYF. In DNA, the CDR3 is TGTGCCAGCAGCCCTCTAAACTACGAGCAGTACTTC.

This clonotype was found many times. This chain connects TRBV5-1 to TRBJ2-7; D possibly corresponds to TRBD2 (6 bases). Between the trimmed V and J ends, which lost 0 bases and 1 base, there was a span of 11 bases. CDR3 size: 15 residues. Per germline, CDR1 SGHRS and CDR2 YFSETQ. CDR3 nucleotide sequence: TGCGCCAGCAGCTTGGAGGCGGGATTTTCCTACGAGCAGTACTTC. Translating gives CASSLEAGFSYEQYF.

This clonotype was recorded once. V and J are TRBV2 and TRBJ1-5; D not resolved. V lost 5 bases and J 7 bases, leaving 12 bases between the germline ends. Germline V gene sequence: CDR1 SNHLY, CDR2 FYNNEI. The CDR3 has 13 amino acids. DNA of the CDR3: TGTGCCAGCAGTCGGTCTGGAGGACAGCCCCAGCATTTT. As protein: CASSRSGGQPQHF. The entire variable domain, with the rest obtained from reference TRBV2 and TRBJ1-5, is as follows: EPEVTQTPSHQVTQMGQEVILRCVPISNHLYFYWYRQILGQKVEFLVSFYNNEISEKSEIFDDQFSVERPDGSNFTLKIRSTKLEDSAMYFCASSRSGGQPQHFGDGTRLSIL.

In its sample, this clonotype was seen a few times. The chain employs TRBV3-1 and TRBJ1-4; 9 positions match TRBD1. With 1 base clipped from V and 0 bases from J, the junction kept 3 bases outside the gene matches. The CDR3 extends over 17 amino acids. Germline assignment: CDR1 LGHDT and CDR2 YNNKEL (reference sequence). This chain's CDR3 is CASSQGTGAPTNEKLFF. CDR3 nucleotide sequence: TGTGCCAGCAGCCAAGGGACAGGGGCCCCAACTAATGAAAAACTGTTTTTT.

Concerning this clonotype: A read error is possible here, since a much larger clone lies one base away. The chain has TRBV2 and TRBJ2-1; 9 bases agree with TRBD2. The J call may be in error: the DNA end matches TRBJ2-7 better. The length of the CDR3 is 16 residues. Germline CDR1 is SNHLY and CDR2 is FYNNEI. CDR3 DNA: TGTGCCAGCAGTGCCCTTGCGGGGGGGCGCTACAATGAGCAGTACTTC. As protein: CASSALAGGRYNEQYF.

CDR3 residues: CSAAWGQETQYF. The CDR3 bases are TGCAGTGCTGCCTGGGGGCAAGAGACCCAGTACTTC. V and J are TRBV20-1 and TRBJ2-4, with D perhaps matching TRBD1 or TRBD2 (5 bases each). Matching the DNA end better, TRBJ2-5 makes the J call doubtful. The CDR3 length is 12 residues. CDR1 DFQATT and CDR2 SNEGSKA come from the germline V gene (reference sequence).

The rearrangement uses TRBV14 and TRBJ2-5; the D call may be TRBD1 or TRBD2 (6 bases each). The V gene's germline CDR1 is SGHDN and CDR2 FVKESK. The V and J ends lost 3 bases and 4 bases respectively, with 18 bases between them. This CDR3 comprises 16 residues. The CDR3, as DNA: TGTGCCAGCAGCCATCGGTTTCCGGGGGCCCCAGAGACCCAGTACTTC. It specifies CASSHRFPGAPETQYF.

V and J are TRBV20-1 and TRBJ2-7; D is undetermined. This CDR3 spans 9 amino acids. Germline lookup yields CDR1 DFQATT and CDR2 SNEGSKA (reference sequence). V lost 5 bases, J lost 7 bases, and 6 bases lay in between. The CDR3 nucleotides are TGCAGTGCTTTCAATGAGCAGTACTTC. It specifies CSAFNEQYF.

The J gene is TRBJ1-1, the V gene TRBV6-6; D gene ambiguous. Trimming cost V 2 bases and J 9 bases, with 7 bases left between them. The CDR3 length is 11 residues. The germline V gene has CDR1 MNHNY and CDR2 SVGAGI (reference sequence). The CDR3 loop reads CASSYGGQAFF. CDR3 DNA: TGTGCCAGCAGTTACGGCGGACAAGCTTTCTTT.

The chain employs TRBV7-3 and TRBJ2-2; D not certain. CDR3 length: 16 amino acids. CDR1 SGHTA and CDR2 FQGTGA come from the germline V gene. V shed 0 bases and J shed 0 bases, with 8 bases lying between them. The CDR3 protein is CASSLTTGTNTGELFF. CDR3 in DNA: TGTGCCAGCAGCTTAACGACGGGTACGAACACCGGGGAGCTGTTTTTT.

This chain connects TRBV5-1 to TRBJ2-1; D remains unclear. CDR1 is SGHRS and CDR2 is YFSETQ in the germline V gene. The CDR3 is 15 amino acids. The V gene lost 0 bases and the J gene lost 7 bases, with 14 bases spanning the gap. This CDR3 is CASSLVRQASNEQFF. DNA for the CDR3: TGCGCCAGCAGCTTGGTCCGGCAGGCCAGTAATGAGCAGTTCTTC.

This clonotype appeared many times. V gene TRBV5-1 combines with J gene TRBJ1-4; D remains ambiguous. This CDR3 is 17 amino acids long. V lost 2 bases, J lost 0 bases, and 14 bases lay in between. Germline CDR1 is SGHRS and CDR2 is YFSETQ. The CDR3: CASSFGFQTATNEKLFF. For the CDR3, the DNA is TGCGCCAGCAGCTTTGGTTTCCAGACTGCAACTAATGAAAAACTGTTTTTT.

This sequence joins TRBV7-9 and TRBJ2-1, with a tentative D call TRBD2 (6 bases). The CDR3 length is 15 residues. Germline V gene sequence: CDR1 SEHNR, CDR2 FQNEAQ (reference sequence). V was shortened by 8 bases and J by 3 bases, with 17 bases between the two germline ends. CDR3 protein: CASPPTDYFYNEQFF. CDR3 bases: TGTGCCAGCCCCCCCACGGACTACTTCTACAATGAGCAGTTCTTC.

The V gene is TRBV29-1, the J gene TRBJ2-2; D remains unclear. V was pared by 6 bases and J by 6 bases, with 8 bases between. The CDR3 extends over 11 amino acids. Germline-derived CDR1 and CDR2 are SQVTM and ANQGSEA. CDR3 coding DNA: TGCAGCGTCCCCCAGGCCGGGGAGCTGTTTTTT. This gives the protein CSVPQAGELFF.

The chain carries TRBV3-1 and TRBJ2-7, with D unresolved. The length of the CDR3 is 14 residues. V was cut by 0 bases and J by 10 bases, with 16 bases left in between. CDR1 and CDR2 from the germline V gene are LGHDT and YNNKEL (reference sequence). The CDR3 nucleotides are TGTGCCAGCAGCCAAGAAGGGCCAGGAGAGGCCCAGTACTTC. It is translated as CASSQEGPGEAQYF.

This chain connects TRBV4-1 to TRBJ2-1; D uncertain. V was pared by 2 bases and J by 5 bases, with 4 bases between. Germline CDR1 is MGHRA and CDR2 is YSYEKL. The CDR3 spans 12 residues. The DNA of the CDR3 is TGCGCCAGCAGCCAACATCACAATGAGCAGTTCTTC. Translation gives CASSQHHNEQFF.

For this clonotype: This sequence may be a read error, since a much larger clone differs from it by one base. The chain combines TRBV28 with TRBJ1-4, with unresolved D. Germline CDR1 MDHEN, CDR2 SYDVKM. Trimming stripped 11 bases from V and 10 bases from J, with 14 bases between. The CDR3 extends over 11 amino acids. In nucleotides, the CDR3 is TGTGCCTCCGGGGAGTGGGGAAAACTGTTTTTT. Translating it yields CASGEWGKLFF.

This clonotype appeared many times. The CDR3 DNA follows: TGCGCCAGCAGCTTACGGGAAAGGGTTCACAATGAGCAGTTCTTC. This gives the protein CASSLRERVHNEQFF. The V call is TRBV5-1, the J call TRBJ2-1, with D possibly matching TRBD2 (5 bases). The CDR3 spans 15 residues. Germline V gene data show CDR1 as SGHRS and CDR2 as YFSETQ. V shed 2 bases and J shed 5 bases, with 14 bases lying between them. Full variable domain (outside the CDR3, taken from reference TRBV5-1 and TRBJ2-1): KAGVTQTPRYLIKTRGQQVTLSCSPISGHRSVSWYQQTPGQGLQFLFEYFSETQRNKGNFPGRFSGRQFSNSRSEMNVSTLELGDSALYLCASSLRERVHNEQFFGPGTRLTVL.

This clonotype was observed a few times. The chain joins TRBV6-6 to TRBJ2-2; weak D call: TRBD1 (5 bases). The V end was cut by 6 bases, the J end by 7 bases, with 18 bases between. CDR3 length: 15 residues. The germline gives CDR1 MNHNY, CDR2 SVGAGI (reference sequence). CDR3 bases: TGTGCCAGCAGCACCACCGACAAAGGGGACGGGGAGCTGTTTTTT. Amino acid sequence: CASSTTDKGDGELFF.

On this clonotype itself: This may be a read error: a much more frequent sequence differs by one nucleotide. The chain employs TRBV10-1 and TRBJ2-4; the match to TRBD2 covers 8 bases. The closer fit of TRBJ2-7 to the DNA end suggests the J call may be wrong. Germline V gene lookup returns CDR1 WNHNN and CDR2 SYGVQD (reference sequence). This CDR3 comprises 15 residues. CDR3 protein: CASSDGGAGFYEQYF. The CDR3, as DNA: TGCGCCAGCAGTGACGGGGGGGCCGGTTTCTACGAGCAGTACTTC.

The rearrangement joins TRBV7-2 to TRBJ2-7, with TRBD1 matching 7 bases. The tail of the sequence fits TRBJ2-5 better, so the J call may be wrong. CDR3 length: 14 residues. Looked up from germline, CDR1 is SGHTA and CDR2 is FQGNSA. The CDR3, as DNA: TGTGCCAGCAGCCCACAGACAGGGTGGGAGACCCAGTACTTC. It specifies CASSPQTGWETQYF.

This clonotype was recorded many times. The chain links TRBV9 to TRBJ2-7; 7 nucleotides agree with TRBD2. The CDR3 loop spans 15 amino acids. Germline-derived CDR1 and CDR2 are SGDLS and YYNGEE. V shed 0 bases and J 2 bases; nucleotides not matched to a gene: 5. The CDR3, as DNA: TGTGCCAGCAGCGTAGGGCCTAGCGGTACCTACGAGCAGTACTTC. This gives the protein CASSVGPSGTYEQYF.

In its sample, this clonotype was seen a few times. This rearrangement joins TRBV5-1 to TRBJ2-3, with 10 positions matching TRBD2. The CDR3 contains 15 residues. Trimming cost V 5 bases and J 1 base; bases outside gene matches: 4. Germline CDR1 is SGHRS and CDR2 is YFSETQ. The CDR3 DNA is TGCGCCAGCAGACCTCTAGCGGGGGGCACAGATACGCAGTATTTT. Its protein product is CASRPLAGGTDTQYF. The full variable domain, completed using reference TRBV5-1 and TRBJ2-3, is KAGVTQTPRYLIKTRGQQVTLSCSPISGHRSVSWYQQTPGQGLQFLFEYFSETQRNKGNFPGRFSGRQFSNSRSEMNVSTLELGDSALYLCASRPLAGGTDTQYFGPGTRLTVL.

This clonotype has ten or more counts. The chain uses TRBV7-3 and TRBJ2-1; D may be TRBD1 (5 bases). CDR1 is SGHTA and CDR2 is FQGTGA in the germline V gene. The CDR3 contains 14 residues. The V and J ends lost 5 bases and 5 bases respectively, with 13 bases between them. This CDR3 reads CASSQNGQDNEQFF. The CDR3 coding sequence is TGTGCCAGCAGCCAAAACGGACAAGACAATGAGCAGTTCTTC.

V and J are TRBV18 and TRBJ2-7; D assignment may be TRBD1 or TRBD2 (5 bases each). The germline V gene has CDR1 KGHSH and CDR2 LQKENI. The CDR3 has 14 amino acids. Trimming removed 5 bases at V and 2 bases at J, with 13 bases between. CDR3 sequence reads: CASSIRDGTYEQYF. Here the CDR3 DNA reads TGTGCCAGCTCAATACGGGACGGCACCTACGAGCAGTACTTC.

This clonotype was seen more than once but under ten times. The chain carries TRBV3-1 and TRBJ1-3; D unresolved. The CDR3 runs 11 residues. CDR1 LGHDT and CDR2 YNNKEL come from the germline V gene (reference sequence). Trimming shortened V by 8 bases and J by 1 base, and 3 bases separated the two germline ends. DNA for the CDR3: TGTGCCAGCCGTTCTGGAAACACCATATATTTT. It yields the protein CASRSGNTIYF.

On this clonotype: This sequence may be a read error, since a much larger clone differs from it by one base. The genes are TRBV5-1 and TRBJ2-7; possibly TRBD1 for D (6 bases). The tail of the sequence fits TRBJ2-5 better, so the J call may be wrong. Per germline, CDR1 SGHRS and CDR2 YFSETQ. The CDR3 has 14 amino acids. The CDR3 DNA reads as TGCGCCAGCAGCTCGGGACACATGAGAGAGACCCAGTACTTC. Its protein is CASSSGHMRETQYF.